This is a list of T cell receptor beta chains from one sample in a study of blood T cell repertoires in COVID-19. Here immunoSEQ multiplex PCR was the method, and the copy in TCRdb shows in-frame clones only, minus some. This sample has about 430,000 clones, with 85% to 90% found just once. The sequencing input was PBMCs or T cells enriched from blood (not recorded which). These receptors were taken from a man aged 30 to 45 who had recovered from COVID-19. CDR3s include the opening cysteine and the closing phenylalanine or tryptophan. D genes are given only for firm matches. Part of the rows lack a size; the others show once, few, many or a class for expanded clones.

J gene	D gene	clone size	V gene	CDR3 DNA	CDR3 protein
TRBJ2-4	.	.	TRBV28	TGTGCCAGCAGTTCGGCGGGGTCGGGGGCCAAAAACATTCAGTACTTC	CASSSAGSGAKNIQYF
TRBJ1-3	TRBD1	.	TRBV18	TGTGCCAGCTCACCAGCCGACAGGGCCTCTGGAAACACCATATATTTT	CASSPADRASGNTIYF
TRBJ1-1	.	.	TRBV11-2	TGTGCCAGCAGCCCCGGACTCGCGGTCACTGAAGCTTTCTTT	CASSPGLAVTEAFF
TRBJ2-3	.	.	TRBV4-1	TGCGCCAGCAGACCACGGCTAGCGTTCAGCACAGATACGCAGTATTTT	CASRPRLAFSTDTQYF
TRBJ2-3	.	once	TRBV11-2	TGTGCCAGCAGCGGGGCACATACGCAGTATTTT	CASSGAHTQYF
TRBJ2-2	.	.	TRBV5-5	TGTGCCAGCAGCTTGGAGGACAGAACTTACACCGGGGAGCTGTTTTTT	CASSLEDRTYTGELFF
TRBJ1-5	TRBD1	.	TRBV19	TGTGCCAGTAGTATTGACAGGGGGGGTTATAGCAATCAGCCCCAGCATTTT	CASSIDRGGYSNQPQHF
TRBJ2-7	.	.	TRBV11-2	TGTGCCAGCAGCTTAGGCGGGTTCTCCTACGAGCAGTACTTC	CASSLGGFSYEQYF
TRBJ2-7	.	.	TRBV28	TGTGCCAGCAGTTTAAGTTGGGCAGTCTACGAGCAGTACTTC	CASSLSWAVYEQYF
TRBJ2-1	.	.	TRBV6-5	TGTGCCAGCAGCGCGTCACGCGATTCCTACAATGAGCAGTTCTTC	CASSASRDSYNEQFF
TRBJ1-1	TRBD1	.	TRBV27	TGTGCCAGCAGTTTCCACAGGGGGCAGTTGGCTTTCTTT	CASSFHRGQLAFF
TRBJ1-5	TRBD1	.	TRBV5-1	TGCGCCAGAGACGGCCCAAGACAGGGGATCCATTTT	CARDGPRQGIHF
TRBJ1-5	TRBD1	.	TRBV11-2	TGTGCCAGCAGCTTATTTGGACAGGGGGATCAGCCCCAGCATTTT	CASSLFGQGDQPQHF
TRBJ2-1	.	.	TRBV11-2	TGTGCCAGCAGCTTAGATAGTACAGTTCCACACAATGAGCAGTTCTTC	CASSLDSTVPHNEQFF
TRBJ1-6	.	.	TRBV19	TGTGCCAGTAGCCCCGCCGGGGGGCAAAATTCACCCCTCCACTTT	CASSPAGGQNSPLHF
TRBJ2-3	TRBD2	.	TRBV9	TGTGCCAGCAGCGTAGTACTAGCGGGAACCGATACGCAGTATTTT	CASSVVLAGTDTQYF
TRBJ2-3	.	.	TRBV24-1	TGTGCCACCAGTGCTGGAGGGGGAGGGGGTAGCACAGATACGCAGTATTTT	CATSAGGGGGSTDTQYF
TRBJ2-7	.	.	TRBV5-1	TGCGCCAGCAAGACTGGAGGTGGCCTCCCAGGTGAGCAGTACTTC	CASKTGGGLPGEQYF
TRBJ2-1	.	few	TRBV7-2	TGTGCCAGCAGCTATACGGTGGAGGATAGGGAGTTCTTC	CASSYTVEDREFF
TRBJ2-7	TRBD1	.	TRBV19	TGTGCCAGTCGCCCAGACAGGGGGTCCCACGAGCAGTACTTC	CASRPDRGSHEQYF
TRBJ1-5	.	many	TRBV6-6	TGTGCCAGCAGTCCCAAACCTCACGCGGATAGCAATCAGCCCCAGCATTTT	CASSPKPHADSNQPQHF
TRBJ2-1	TRBD2	.	TRBV15	TGTGCCACCAGCGCGGGAGGGCACCACAATGAGCAGTTCTTC	CATSAGGHHNEQFF
TRBJ2-6	.	.	TRBV7-3	TGTGCCAGCTCCCACGGTGGGGCCAACGTCCTGACTTTC	CASSHGGANVLTF
TRBJ2-7	TRBD1	.	TRBV24-1	TGTGCCACCAGTGAGCGGACAGGGACCGGCTCCTACGAGCAGTACTTC	CATSERTGTGSYEQYF
TRBJ2-3	.	.	TRBV24-1	TGTGCCACCAGTGACCCGAGGACAGAAACAGATACGCAGTATTTT	CATSDPRTETDTQYF
TRBJ1-1	.	few	TRBV15	TGTGCCACCAGCGAGCGATGGGTGGGGGGGAACACTGAAGCTTTCTTT	CATSERWVGGNTEAFF
TRBJ1-5	TRBD1	.	TRBV2	TGTGCCAGCTCCAAATCCCGGACAGGGCAGGGGAGCAATCAGCCCCAGCATTTT	CASSKSRTGQGSNQPQHF
TRBJ2-7	.	few	TRBV29-1	TGCAGCGTTGAAGTCAGGGTGGGCTACGAGCAGTACTTC	CSVEVRVGYEQYF
TRBJ2-1	TRBD2	.	TRBV9	TGTGCCAGCAGCCCGACTAGCCCAGATAACAATGAGCAGTTCTTC	CASSPTSPDNNEQFF
TRBJ1-1	.	.	TRBV19	TGTGCCAGTGAGGGAGTTGAAGCTTTCTTT	CASEGVEAFF
TRBJ2-1	TRBD2	.	TRBV9	TGTGCCAGCAGCGTTAGTCTAGCGGGCCGAAATGAGCAGTTCTTC	CASSVSLAGRNEQFF
TRBJ2-2	.	.	TRBV11-2	TGTGCCAGCAGCTTAGATATCGGCAGGGAAGTTCAAGCCGGGGAGCTGTTTTTT	CASSLDIGREVQAGELFF
TRBJ2-7	.	.	TRBV12-3/TRBV12-4	TGTGCCAGCAGTTACAGGGTCCACGAGCAGTACTTC	CASSYRVHEQYF
TRBJ2-5	.	.	TRBV7-9	TGTGCCAGCAGACGGCGGTCTTTAGGGACCCAGTACTTC	CASRRRSLGTQYF
TRBJ2-2	.	.	TRBV6-4	TGTGCCAGCAGAAAAGACAGGGAGGACACCGGGGAGCTGTTTTTT	CASRKDREDTGELFF
TRBJ1-2	.	.	TRBV19	TGTGCCAGTAGTATAGCGTCGAGGAGTAACTATGGCTACACCTTC	CASSIASRSNYGYTF
TRBJ2-1	TRBD1	once	TRBV3-1/TRBV3-2	TGTGCCAGCAGCCCATGGGACAGTGGCTCCGCTGAGCAGTTCTTC	CASSPWDSGSAEQFF
TRBJ2-7	.	.	TRBV9	TGTGCCAGCAGCCCCACCGGGGTAACCTACGAGCAGTACTTC	CASSPTGVTYEQYF
TRBJ1-5	.	.	TRBV3-1/TRBV3-2	TGTGCCAGCAGCCAAGATCTTGGCCCACAATGGCCCCAGCATTTT	CASSQDLGPQWPQHF
TRBJ2-1	TRBD2	.	TRBV28	TGTGCCAGCAGGGGGGGACTAGCGGGAGATGTAAGGGAGCAGTTCTTC	CASRGGLAGDVREQFF
TRBJ1-1	.	.	TRBV3-1/TRBV3-2	TGTGCCAGCAGCCAAGATTATATCTCTCAGTTAAACACTGAAGCTTTCTTT	CASSQDYISQLNTEAFF
TRBJ1-3	.	.	TRBV3-1/TRBV3-2	TGTGCCAGCAGCCAACTCCCAGAGGCCGTTGGAAACACCATATATTTT	CASSQLPEAVGNTIYF
TRBJ1-5	.	.	TRBV5-1	TGCGCCAGCAGCCTGGACGGGAATCAGCCCCAGCATTTT	CASSLDGNQPQHF
TRBJ2-1	TRBD2	.	TRBV3-1/TRBV3-2	TGTGCCAGCAGCCTGGAAGGCGGGAGCTACAATGAGCAGTTCTTC	CASSLEGGSYNEQFF
TRBJ2-1	.	.	TRBV7-9	TGTGCCAGCTGGTCCCAGCGGAGACACAATGAGCAGTTCTTC	CASWSQRRHNEQFF
TRBJ1-1	.	once	TRBV7-9	TGTGCCAGCAGCTCCCAAAATAGCCCTGAAGCTTTCTTT	CASSSQNSPEAFF
TRBJ1-1	TRBD1	.	TRBV7-2	TGTGCCAGCAGCCAAGCGACAGGGTCGGGCACTGAAGCTTTCTTT	CASSQATGSGTEAFF
TRBJ2-1	TRBD1	once	TRBV28	TGTGCCAGCAACCCAAGGACAGGGGGCTACAATGAGCAGTTCTTC	CASNPRTGGYNEQFF
TRBJ2-1	.	.	TRBV5-5	TGTGCCAGCAGCCTTAGCGGCAACCCCTACAATGAGCAGTTCTTC	CASSLSGNPYNEQFF
TRBJ2-3	.	.	TRBV15	TGTGCCACCAGTCCAGGGGTGGCTGATACGCAGTATTTT	CATSPGVADTQYF
TRBJ2-1	.	.	TRBV5-1	TGCGCCAGCAGCTTGGTCGGGAGTCGGTCGAATGAGCAGTTCTTC	CASSLVGSRSNEQFF
TRBJ2-7	.	.	TRBV24-1	TGTGCCACCAGTGAACCTCCGGGACACATCTACGAGCAGTACTTC	CATSEPPGHIYEQYF
TRBJ2-7	TRBD2	.	TRBV5-5	TGTGCCAGCAGCTATAATTTCGGGACTAGCTACGAGCAGTACTTC	CASSYNFGTSYEQYF
TRBJ1-5	.	.	TRBV7-2	TGTGCCAGCAGCTTCCTCGGGGGAAAAGGCAATCAGCCCCAGCATTTT	CASSFLGGKGNQPQHF
TRBJ2-3	TRBD2	.	TRBV5-1	TGCGCCAGCAGCTTGACCGGGACTAGCGGGAGAGGTTTCCCAGATACGCAGTATTTT	CASSLTGTSGRGFPDTQYF
TRBJ2-4	TRBD1	.	TRBV11-1	TGTGCCAGCAGCCGCCCGCGACAGGGAAACATTCAGTACTTC	CASSRPRQGNIQYF
TRBJ1-2	.	.	TRBV25-1	TGTGCCAGCAGTGTCGGTCGATCTCTAGGCTACACCTTC	CASSVGRSLGYTF